These T cell receptor beta chains were read from a single sample in a study of T cells after yellow fever vaccination. TCRdb re-derived calls from the 5' RACE reads in MiXCR, one entry per CDR3 protein. There are 150,000 to 200,000 distinct CDR3 sequences in the sample; about a tenth occur only once, and 35% to 40% lies in the top ten. Sequenced material: CD8+ T cells sorted from PBMCs, taken 45 days after the yellow fever booster vaccination. All receptors derive from a young man who received the YFV17D yellow fever vaccine. Each CDR3 is given with its conserved first and last residue. D genes are given only for firm matches. A row's size may be missing; if present it is once, few, many or a size class.

15	TRBV6-2/TRBV6-3	few	TRBJ1-2	.	CASSYSPGEGDGYTF	TGTGCCAGCAGTTACTCTCCCGGGGAAGGAGATGGCTACACCTTC
13	TRBV6-2/TRBV6-3	.	TRBJ2-3	.	CASNGGSPDTQYF	TGTGCCAGCAACGGGGGAAGTCCAGATACGCAGTATTTT
15	TRBV4-3	many	TRBJ1-2	.	CASSRLRGAVNGYTF	TGCGCCAGCAGCCGCTTGAGGGGCGCGGTCAATGGCTACACCTTC
16	TRBV28	.	TRBJ2-2	.	CASSPMTVSNTGELFF	TGTGCCAGCAGTCCGATGACAGTTTCGAACACCGGGGAGCTGTTTTTT
13	TRBV29-1	few	TRBJ1-5	.	CSDHREAGQPQHF	TGCAGCGATCACAGGGAGGCCGGTCAGCCCCAGCATTTT
13	TRBV20-1	.	TRBJ1-1	.	CSARAPAGLEAFF	TGCAGTGCTAGAGCTCCAGCGGGACTTGAAGCTTTCTTT
17	TRBV6-5	few	TRBJ2-5	TRBD2	CASSYSPWRGYQETQYF	TGTGCCAGCAGTTACTCTCCCTGGCGGGGGTACCAAGAGACCCAGTACTTC
18	TRBV7-2	many	TRBJ2-5	TRBD2	CASSLTPKAGGRLETQYF	TGTGCCAGCAGCTTAACCCCTAAGGCGGGGGGGCGGTTAGAGACCCAGTACTTC
13	TRBV7-9	.	TRBJ2-5	.	CASSAGPQETQYF	TGTGCCAGCAGCGCCGGGCCCCAAGAGACCCAGTACTTC
15	TRBV27	many	TRBJ1-6	.	CASSYFRGWNSPLHF	TGTGCCAGCAGCTACTTCCGGGGTTGGAATTCACCCCTCCACTTT
17	TRBV6-2/TRBV6-3	many	TRBJ2-7	.	CASSPRGGAALDYEQYF	TGTGCCAGCAGCCCCCGCGGAGGGGCCGCGTTGGACTACGAGCAGTACTTC
15	TRBV15	.	TRBJ2-7	TRBD2	CATSRTGGLPYEQYF	TGTGCCACCAGCAGAACGGGGGGATTACCCTACGAGCAGTACTTC
13	TRBV4-1	.	TRBJ1-2	.	CASSQLGAEGYTF	TGCGCCAGCAGCCAATTAGGGGCTGAAGGCTACACCTTC
16	TRBV6-5	.	TRBJ1-4	.	CASSLRPGATNEKLFF	TGTGCCAGCAGCCTACGTCCAGGCGCAACTAATGAAAAACTGTTTTTT
13	TRBV12-3/TRBV12-4	many	TRBJ2-7	.	CASSSRVTYEQYF	TGTGCCAGCAGTTCCAGGGTTACCTACGAGCAGTACTTC
13	TRBV29-1	.	TRBJ2-5	TRBD1	CPRQGEHQETQYF	TGTCCCAGACAGGGGGAACACCAAGAGACCCAGTACTTC
11	TRBV29-1	many	TRBJ2-2	.	CSGSGTGELFF	TGCAGCGGAAGCGGAACCGGGGAGCTGTTTTTT
15	TRBV4-1	few	TRBJ1-1	.	CASSHGGGRNTEAFF	TGCGCCAGCAGCCATGGGGGGGGGCGGAACACTGAAGCTTTCTTT
10	TRBV12-3/TRBV12-4	.	TRBJ1-2	.	CAIGGYGYTF	TGTGCCATCGGGGGTTATGGCTACACCTTC
14	TRBV6-5	few	TRBJ2-5	TRBD2	CASSYGGRAETQYF	TGTGCCAGCAGTTACGGCGGGAGGGCGGAGACCCAGTACTTC
21	TRBV6-2/TRBV6-3	few	TRBJ2-1	TRBD1	CASSYPLLVRNRDRRYNEQFF	TGTGCCAGCAGTTACCCCCTTTTGGTTCGAAACCGGGACAGGCGGTACAATGAGCAGTTCTTC
15	TRBV12-3/TRBV12-4	many	TRBJ1-2	.	CASNQRPQLPYGYTF	TGTGCCAGCAACCAACGCCCACAGTTACCGTATGGCTACACCTTC
14	TRBV20-1	.	TRBJ2-1	.	CSARGPSSYNEQFF	TGCAGTGCTAGGGGCCCGAGTTCCTACAATGAGCAGTTCTTC
18	TRBV5-1	.	TRBJ1-6	.	CASSSPEGSDSYNSPLHF	TGCGCCAGCAGCTCCCCTGAGGGCTCCGACTCCTATAATTCACCCCTCCACTTT
15	TRBV4-1	.	TRBJ2-5	TRBD2	CASSPGTRGRETQYF	TGCGCCAGCAGCCCCGGGACTAGGGGTCGCGAGACCCAGTACTTC
15	TRBV4-1	.	TRBJ2-1	.	CASSQVGGPYNEQFF	TGCGCCAGCAGCCAAGTCGGGGGACCCTACAATGAGCAGTTCTTC
13	TRBV7-9	.	TRBJ2-3	.	CASSLLQDDTKYF	TGTGCCAGCAGCCTTTTACAGGACGATACGAAGTATTTT
15	TRBV11-2	many	TRBJ1-6	TRBD1	CASSLLGTGHSPLHF	TGTGCCAGCAGCTTATTAGGGACAGGGCATTCACCCCTCCACTTT
17	TRBV10-3	.	TRBJ2-7	TRBD1	CAISESGQGASLDEQYF	TGTGCCATCAGTGAGTCGGGACAGGGGGCTAGCTTGGACGAGCAGTACTTC
15	TRBV4-1	.	TRBJ2-7	TRBD2	CASSQDPGGGDEQYF	TGCGCCAGCAGCCAAGATCCCGGCGGGGGGGACGAGCAGTACTTC
18	TRBV7-2	few	TRBJ2-3	TRBD2	CASSAPLGGTSVTDTQYF	TGTGCCAGCAGCGCGCCCCTCGGGGGGACTAGCGTAACAGATACGCAGTATTTT
16	TRBV20-1	few	TRBJ1-2	TRBD1	CSASTANYRDSLLQTF	TGCAGTGCTAGTACCGCGAACTATCGGGACAGTCTACTACAGACCTTC
15	TRBV6-5	.	TRBJ2-6	.	CASSYSGTGANVLTF	TGTGCCAGCAGTTACTCGGGTACTGGGGCCAACGTCCTGACTTTC
14	TRBV4-1	many	TRBJ1-4	.	CASSQDLTNEKLFF	TGCGCCAGCAGCCAAGATCTAACTAATGAAAAACTGTTTTTT
15	TRBV29-1	few	TRBJ1-2	.	CSVEISETANYGYTF	TGCAGCGTTGAAATATCTGAGACAGCTAACTATGGCTACACCTTC
14	TRBV27	once	TRBJ1-1	.	CASSGRVMNTEAFF	TGTGCCAGCAGTGGCAGGGTCATGAACACTGAAGCTTTCTTT
15	TRBV7-3	few	TRBJ2-3	.	CASSLGYGVTDTQYF	TGTGCCAGCAGCTTAGGTTACGGCGTCACAGATACGCAGTATTTT
17	TRBV7-9	many	TRBJ1-5	.	CASSETADGYNNQPQHF	TGTGCCAGCAGCGAAACCGCGGACGGCTATAATAATCAGCCCCAGCATTTT
15	TRBV12-3/TRBV12-4	.	TRBJ1-5	.	CASTLSEGGHQPQHF	TGTGCCAGCACCCTCTCGGAGGGTGGGCATCAGCCCCAGCATTTT
15	TRBV11-2	.	TRBJ2-5	TRBD2	CASSFYSGGQETQYF	TGTGCCAGCAGCTTCTATTCGGGGGGCCAAGAGACCCAGTACTTC
17	TRBV6-2/TRBV6-3	.	TRBJ1-5	.	CASITGQGLRSNQPQHF	TGTGCCAGCATCACGGGGCAGGGGCTGAGGAGCAATCAGCCCCAGCATTTT
14	TRBV5-4	.	TRBJ1-1	.	CASSFWGMNTEAFF	TGTGCCAGCAGCTTCTGGGGCATGAACACTGAAGCTTTCTTT
15	TRBV20-1	many	TRBJ1-1	TRBD1	CSAADGDRENTEAFF	TGCAGTGCTGCCGACGGGGACAGGGAGAATACTGAAGCTTTCTTT
14	TRBV10-2	.	TRBJ2-7	.	CASSDSFSLSEQYF	TGCGCCAGCAGTGACTCCTTCTCCCTCTCCGAGCAGTACTTC
14	TRBV29-1	.	TRBJ2-5	.	CSVEGDPRVETQYF	TGCAGCGTTGAGGGGGACCCGCGGGTGGAGACCCAGTACTTC
14	TRBV12-3/TRBV12-4	.	TRBJ1-5	.	CASSLIHWDQPQHF	TGTGCCAGCAGTTTAATCCATTGGGATCAGCCCCAGCATTTT
16	TRBV4-3	few	TRBJ1-2	TRBD1	CASSQDLTGAMYGYTF	TGCGCCAGCAGCCAAGATCTAACAGGGGCTATGTATGGCTACACCTTC
14	TRBV4-1	many	TRBJ2-4	.	CASSQDPGINIQYF	TGCGCCAGCAGCCAAGACCCGGGGATAAACATTCAGTACTTC